Listed here is a single TCR beta chain. This clonotype appeared a few times. No cognate antigen has been identified for it. It has no much larger one-base neighbor in the sample; base qualities were not kept. According to the study, the label for this sample's time point signals: patch test 2, 6 weeks after DPC sensitization. Sample treatment or condition, as interpreted from the label and publication: therapeutic diphenylcyclopropenone sensitization with weekly scalp DPC. At each patch-test visit, blood was drawn before the patch test was applied. Eligible patients were aged 18 to 70, diagnosed with alopecia, deemed suitable for DPC therapy, and excluded if pregnant. Total RNA was isolated from unfractionated whole blood collected in Tempus Blood RNA tubes. The data belong to a study of human T cells and chemical hapten exposure (dated by TCRdb to 2020 to 2022). General notes on the study: For sensitization, 2% DPC in acetone was applied to a 2 cm by 2 cm area of upper inner arm skin. Patients additionally received weekly therapeutic DPC doses to the scalp throughout the approximately 25-week study period. Patch tests used Finn chambers with 0.01% DPC on the upper back, scored after 6 days by International Contact Dermatitis Research Group standards. Most of the patients in the cohort were female, and the cohort covered alopecia areata with under or over 50% scalp involvement, alopecia totalis and alopecia universalis. Libraries were pooled for sequencing, and variation in per-sample TCR yields was attributed mainly to small differences in library volumes within the pool. Peripheral blood TCR repertoire changes were tracked in vivo in alopecia patients during primary and secondary sensitization to the hapten diphenylcyclopropenone (DPC). Blood samples were taken from patients before sensitization (week 0) and at 2, 6 and about 24 weeks after DPC sensitization. Under 30 alopecia patients gave blood for TCR sequencing at one to four time points (pre-sensitization, 2, 6 and 24 weeks).

Library preparation used RACE. The sequencer listed for this sample is NextSeq 500. During library preparation, unique molecular identifiers were attached to individual cDNA molecules so that TCRs could be counted in a quantitative, reproducible way. For every blood RNA sample, sequencing covered both the TCR alpha and TCR beta chains. Concerning the study's data processing: The median number of TCRs per sample was roughly 94,000, ranging from about 20,000 to 750,000. The Decombinator software suite was used to annotate the V, J and CDR3 of the TCR reads. Every sample was subsampled to the same number of TCRs (28,000) for the PS versus PT1 abundance plots. Expanded TCRs were defined as absent before sensitization and observed at least eight times at the 2-week time point. TCRdb trimmed public reads at Q25 via fastp, called clones via MiXCR and kept in-frame beta chains. Entries that share a CDR3 protein sequence are merged under the most common genes and DNA. The V and J calls and clone size come from TCRdb's table, not from the authors' own analysis. This sample lists approximately 90,000 distinct CDR3 sequences; approximately 11% were detected once. Of the sample, roughly 2% is held by the ten largest clones.

CDR1 is given as KGHDR and CDR2 as SFDVKD, both from the germline V gene. Inclusive of the bounding cysteine and phenylalanine, the CDR3 is 13 residues long. Of the read, only the CDR3 DNA is kept; its 39 bases are in frame from base 1. V is cut by 0 bases and J by 13 bases, and the space between the germline ends is 12 bases. Here is what the overall study found, with its caveats: DPC sensitization did not change the number of TCRs with a frequency above 1 in 1000, and there was no evidence of changes in global repertoire structure. A positive correlation was found between the number of PT1 expanded TCRs and patch test score, with significance reached at thresholds 8, 16 and 32 but not 4. After repeated subsampling, changes were observed in the strength of the expansion versus patch-test correlation and in the threshold at which the correlation became significant. Expanded TCRs formed significantly more large CDR3 similarity clusters than pre-sensitization or healthy control sets, consistent with antigen-driven responses. All patients had alopecia, a presumed autoimmune disease, so their immune response might differ from that of healthy individuals.

This clonotype originated in a man between 40 and 49 years old with alopecia areata. Some clones in this sample may be carry-over from other donors' samples. This chain is built from TRBV24-1 and TRBJ1-5; the D gene cannot be resolved reliably. The sample in question was whole blood, obtained in connection with sensitization to the hapten diphenylcyclopropenone (DPC). The sequence in DNA is TGTGCCACCAGTGATTTGAGCGGGGTGGGTCAGCATTTT. This encodes CATSDLSGVGQHF.